This is a list of T cell receptor beta chains from one sample in a study of blood T cells in healthy people across ages. Each CDR3 protein gets one entry after TCRdb re-called the 5' RACE reads with MiXCR. Among some 890,000 distinct CDR3 sequences listed, 25% to 30% were seen once. These sequences were also reported in another study, on T cells of mothers and their children.

The source material was blood. These receptors were collected from a woman in her 40s in good health. Each CDR3 is given with its conserved first and last residue. Fields, in order: V gene, J gene, CDR3 protein.

>TRBV5-1|TRBJ2-3
CASSLGARTDTQYF
>TRBV7-2|TRBJ2-7
CASSFDHYEQYF
>TRBV4-3|TRBJ2-7
CAGSQVRSSEGGPLYEQYF
>TRBV10-3|TRBJ1-5
CAISESGGDQPQHF
>TRBV14|TRBJ2-1
CASSPQGWTYNEQFF
>TRBV7-2|TRBJ2-7
CASSTRDRVGYEQYF
>TRBV7-2|TRBJ2-7
CASSFTAGEVYEQYF
>TRBV9|TRBJ2-5
CASTGLAGETQYF
>TRBV3-1|-
CASTGGFDEQYF
>TRBV20-1|TRBJ1-5
CSARDRDREHQPQHF
>TRBV10-3|TRBJ1-5
CAITKTVEQPQHF
>TRBV9|TRBJ2-3
CAGSEDRLAGTDTQYF
>TRBV5-1|TRBJ2-7
CASSLQGRDSEQYF
>TRBV15|TRBJ1-3
CATSREGGDGRNTIYF
>TRBV5-1|TRBJ2-1
CASSLVVLAGGFNEQFF
>TRBV29-1|TRBJ1-2
CSVDPASYGYTF
>TRBV29-1|TRBJ1-4
CSVEAGVSDGWERKLFF
>TRBV20-1|TRBJ2-6
CSARVGGSGANVLTF
>TRBV5-1|TRBJ2-5
CASSFFGELNDQYF
>TRBV6-2/TRBV6-3|TRBJ2-2
CASSYHGLFPGELFF
>TRBV7-9|TRBJ1-1
CASSLPTGGQGNTEAFF
>TRBV18|TRBJ1-1
CASSPEGMNTEAFF
>TRBV20-1|TRBJ1-2
CSTRPPGQPSGYTF
>TRBV9|TRBJ2-1
CASSARLTIVSDEQFF
>TRBV4-1|TRBJ2-1
CASSQGRLAGASSYNEQFF
>TRBV12-5|TRBJ1-2
CASGRGDRGGYTF
>TRBV5-5|TRBJ2-7
CASSLYRDPYEQYF
>TRBV7-6|TRBJ2-7
CASSYARHAKVEQYF
>TRBV14|TRBJ2-7
CASSLDWAYEQYF
>TRBV30|TRBJ1-2
CAWTLQGRFYGYTF
>TRBV5-1|TRBJ2-3
CASSLDGRPTDTQYF
>TRBV7-2|TRBJ1-2
CASSSGEYYGYTF
>TRBV20-1|TRBJ1-5
CSARRRQGNQPQHF
>TRBV7-2|TRBJ2-1
CASSLRGLAENEQFF
>TRBV5-8|TRBJ1-5
CASRYDRGLSNQPQHF
>TRBV28|TRBJ2-7
CASSSPGQGSSSYEQYF
>TRBV7-3|TRBJ1-2
CASSLRGTDYGYTF
>TRBV7-9|TRBJ2-7
CASSLGGFDEQYF
>TRBV28|TRBJ1-2
CASSLWTNYGYTF
>TRBV29-1|TRBJ2-5
CSVRSRTPKTQYF
>TRBV3-1|TRBJ1-4
CASSQQGTGGNEKLFF
>TRBV4-3|TRBJ1-1
CASSQDSTNTEAFF
>TRBV6-5|TRBJ2-3
CASRSSRQVLLLSTDTQYF
>TRBV9|TRBJ2-1
CASSTGTGPGNEQFF
>TRBV13|TRBJ2-1
CASSLVPKKGTGSYNEQFF